The rows below give T cell receptor beta chains drawn from one sample of a study of shared clonotypes between healthy human individuals. The table came from immunoSEQ multiplex PCR; TCRdb's copy has only in-frame clones and leaves some out. The sample contains some 480,000 clones, 70% to 85% of which appear only once. The material sequenced was PBMCs. All receptors come from a woman aged 40-49 years in good health. Some clones in this sample may be carry-over from other donors' samples. CDR3s include the opening cysteine and the closing phenylalanine or tryptophan. A D gene is named only where the DNA matches it firmly. For some rows the clone size is stated as once, few or many, or as a class when expanded; others skip it.

j_call d_call clone_size v_call cdr3_aa cdr3_nt
TRBJ2-7 NA NA TRBV6-1 CATPGSQYEQYF TGTGCCACACCCGGGAGTCAATACGAGCAGTACTTC
TRBJ2-4 NA NA TRBV6-1 CASSDGAKNIQYF TGTGCCAGCAGTGATGGGGCCAAAAACATTCAGTACTTC
TRBJ2-5 NA many TRBV13 CASSVKVQETQYF TGTGCCAGCAGCGTAAAAGTCCAAGAGACCCAGTACTTC
TRBJ2-2 NA NA TRBV18 CASSPSGGGHTGELFF TGTGCCAGCTCACCTTCCGGCGGGGGCCACACCGGGGAGCTGTTTTTT
TRBJ2-3 TRBD2 many TRBV7-9 CASSEAASGWGTDTQYF TGTGCCAGCAGCGAGGCGGCTAGCGGGTGGGGCACAGATACGCAGTATTTT
TRBJ1-5 NA NA TRBV9 CASSVGTDQPQHF TGTGCCAGCAGCGTAGGGACAGATCAGCCCCAGCATTTT
TRBJ1-5 TRBD1 NA TRBV30 CAWSALETGTHQPQHF TGTGCCTGGAGTGCCCTGGAGACAGGGACTCATCAGCCCCAGCATTTT
TRBJ2-7 TRBD2 NA TRBV11-2 CASSRGGDGEQYF TGTGCCAGCAGCCGGGGGGGAGACGGCGAGCAGTACTTC
TRBJ1-2 TRBD1 few TRBV5-1 CASSPGQGGVTGGYTF TGCGCCAGCAGTCCGGGACAGGGAGGCGTGACCGGTGGCTACACCTTC
TRBJ2-7 TRBD2 medium-sized TRBV6-5 CASNPAGGLTYEQYF TGTGCCAGCAATCCAGCGGGAGGACTGACATACGAGCAGTACTTC
TRBJ1-1 NA NA TRBV10-3 CAISGTENTEAFF TGTGCCATCAGTGGGACCGAGAACACTGAAGCTTTCTTT
TRBJ1-4 TRBD1 NA TRBV10-3 CAISEEGALNEKLFF TGTGCCATCAGTGAGGAGGGGGCCCTTAATGAAAAACTGTTTTTT
TRBJ2-2 NA few TRBV28 CASSWTEGTGELFF TGTGCCAGCAGTTGGACAGAGGGGACCGGGGAGCTGTTTTTT
TRBJ1-1 NA few TRBV30 CAWSVQSNTEAFF TGTGCCTGGAGTGTACAGTCGAACACTGAAGCTTTCTTT
TRBJ2-7 TRBD1 NA TRBV5-5 CASSQGQGLSYEQYF TGTGCCAGCAGCCAAGGACAGGGGCTCTCCTACGAGCAGTACTTC
TRBJ2-7 NA NA TRBV7-3 CASSPGGGALSYEQYF TGTGCCAGCAGCCCTGGGGGCGGGGCCCTCTCCTACGAGCAGTACTTC
TRBJ1-5 TRBD1 NA TRBV28 CAIRPTVRQGPAQHF TGTGCCATTAGACCGACCGTGAGACAGGGGCCAGCCCAGCATTTT
TRBJ2-1 TRBD2 once TRBV10-1 CASSESGLAEVFF TGCGCCAGCAGTGAGTCGGGACTAGCAGAGGTGTTCTTC
TRBJ2-7 NA NA TRBV5-1 CASSLRAEPPEQYF TGCGCCAGCAGCTTACGAGCGGAACCCCCAGAGCAGTACTTC
TRBJ2-3 NA NA TRBV11-2 CASSLGPPFHTQYF TGTGCCAGCAGCTTAGGACCACCTTTTCATACGCAGTATTTT
TRBJ2-7 NA NA TRBV6-1 CATHRPEGSYEQYF TGTGCCACCCATAGACCGGAGGGGTCCTACGAGCAGTACTTC
TRBJ2-6 NA NA TRBV18 CASSPGPSGANVLTF TGTGCCAGCTCACCGGGTCCCTCTGGGGCCAACGTCCTGACTTTC
TRBJ2-7 NA NA TRBV15 CATSRDRDGGNEQYF TGTGCCACCAGCAGAGATCGGGACGGGGGCAACGAGCAGTACTTC
TRBJ2-1 NA NA TRBV11-3 CASSPTRQGGGEQFF TGTGCCAGCAGCCCGACCAGGCAGGGAGGGGGTGAGCAGTTCTTC
TRBJ1-2 NA NA TRBV5-8 CASSLTGTYGYTF TGTGCCAGCAGCTTGACCGGGACCTATGGCTACACCTTC